The TCR beta chain described here comes from a study of CD8 T cells in Susac syndrome. Study results and limitations: Individuals included in the TCR sequencing and HLA analysis were acknowledged by the study to be relatively few in number.

Germline values: CDR1 SGHVS, CDR2 FQNEAQ. The CDR3 is 14 amino acids. Trimming removed 5 bases from V and 1 base from J; junction bases left unmatched: 4. Reverse transcription of about 0.5 to 1 ug RNA was carried out with random hexamers. TCRdb re-called the immunoSEQ multiplex PCR reads with MiXCR, one entry per CDR3 protein. The table records around 130,000 distinct CDR3 sequences, about 93% of them present only once. Bulk CD8+ and CD4+ cells came from magnetic negative isolation; CD8+ TEMRA by FACS. This clonotype was observed a few times. Its specificity is not known. The V call is TRBV7-8, the J call TRBJ2-7, with TRBD1 identical over 8 bases. This clonotype was obtained from a human donor in good health. Material: CD4+ T cells from PBMCs. CDR3: CASSIDRGSYEQYF. CDR3 in DNA: TGTGCCAGCAGCATAGACAGGGGATCCTACGAGCAGTACTTC.